One and the same sample provided the 9 T cell receptor beta chains below, sequenced in a study of shared clonotypes between healthy human individuals. Measured with immunoSEQ multiplex PCR; TCRdb has only the in-frame clones, and not every one. This table holds about 2.1 million clones, more than 85% found once. The naive CD8 subset, CD45RO-negative cells positively selected for CCR7, excluded terminally differentiated effector memory CD45RA+ cells. Sequencing was done on a sample of naive CD8+ T cells from PBMCs. The receptors shown here come from a man younger than 35 in good health. Some clones in this sample may be carry-over from other donors' samples.

The CDR3 here is CASSLYSENQPQHF. CDR3 DNA sequence: TGTGCCAGCAGTTTATACAGCGAGAATCAGCCCCAGCATTTT. The V and J genes are TRBV28 and TRBJ1-5; unclear D gene. CDR1 and CDR2 (germline): MDHEN, SYDVKM. Trimming stripped 1 base from V and 4 bases from J, with 8 bases between. The CDR3 is 14 residues long.

Note on this clone: The same CDR3 also results from other DNA sequences found in this sample. The chain joins TRBV18 to TRBJ2-7, with 14 bases identical to TRBD2. With V trimmed by 3 bases and J by 2 bases, 6 bases remained unmatched. Germline V gives CDR1 KGHSH, CDR2 LQKENI. CDR3 length equals 17 residues. This CDR3 reads CASSPPGLAGVPYEQYF. The CDR3 DNA follows: TGTGCCAGCTCACCGCCGGGACTAGCGGGAGTGCCCTACGAGCAGTACTTC.

The DNA of the CDR3 is TGCAGCGACGGACTAGCGGCAACCTACAATGAGCAGTTCTTC. This gives the protein CSDGLAATYNEQFF. The chain couples TRBV29-1 to TRBJ2-1; 10 bases agree with TRBD2. Germline-derived CDR1 and CDR2 are SQVTM and ANQGSEA. The CDR3 extends over 14 amino acids. The V segment lost 7 bases and the J segment 2 bases; nucleotides outside the gene matches: 5.

In regard to this clone: Other DNA variants within this sample encode the same CDR3. The chain couples TRBV11-3 to TRBJ2-1; 12 nucleotides agree with TRBD2. This CDR3 is 15 amino acids long. Trimming took 3 bases from V and 5 from J; bases not matched to a gene: 2. The germline V gene has CDR1 SGHNT and CDR2 YENEEA. The CDR3 protein is CASSLTSGSHNEQFF. The CDR3 coding sequence is TGTGCCAGCAGCTTGACTAGCGGGAGCCACAATGAGCAGTTCTTC.

The chain couples TRBV9 to TRBJ2-1, with D tentatively TRBD2 (5 bases). The V end was cut by 3 bases, the J end by 10 bases, with 20 bases between. From germline, CDR1 is SGDLS and CDR2 YYNGEE. This CDR3 is built from 15 residues. This CDR3 reads CASSAGGPGREEQFF. CDR3 nucleotides: TGTGCCAGCAGCGCTGGTGGGCCTGGCCGGGAAGAGCAGTTCTTC. The whole variable domain, filled in from reference TRBV9 and TRBJ2-1, reads DSGVTQTPKHLITATGQRVTLRCSPRSGDLSVYWYQQSLDQGLQFLIQYYNGEERAKGNILERFSAQQFPDLHSELNLSSLELGDSALYFCASSAGGPGREEQFFGPGTRLTVL.

The rearrangement uses TRBV9 and TRBJ2-7; no definite D call. This CDR3 is 14 amino acids long. With 3 bases removed from V and 3 bases from J, the gap between germline ends came to 13 bases. Germline lookup yields CDR1 SGDLS and CDR2 YYNGEE. CDR3 region: CASSAGRRGYEQYF. Here the CDR3 DNA reads TGTGCCAGCAGCGCGGGCAGACGAGGCTACGAGCAGTACTTC.

The V call is TRBV6-1, the J call TRBJ2-7; 10 bases are shared with TRBD2. Germline CDR1 is MNHNS and CDR2 is SASEGT. CDR3 length equals 15 residues. V was clipped by 6 bases and J by 0 bases; unmatched bases: 5. The CDR3 loop reads CASSVLAGLSYEQYF. CDR3 in DNA: TGTGCCAGCAGCGTACTAGCGGGACTCTCCTACGAGCAGTACTTC.

V is TRBV28 and J is TRBJ2-7; D tentatively fits TRBD1 or TRBD2 (5 bases each). Trimming left V 4 bases short and J 0 bases short, with 16 bases between. Germline CDR1 and CDR2: MDHEN and SYDVKM. CDR3 size: 16 residues. The CDR3: CASSSPPRGYSYEQYF. DNA of the CDR3: TGTGCCAGCAGTTCCCCACCTCGGGGCTACTCCTACGAGCAGTACTTC.

This clone was observed a single time. The chain couples TRBV11-2 to TRBJ2-7; 10 bases match TRBD2. The CDR3 is made up of 15 amino acids. After removal of 4 bases from V and 7 bases from J, the junction contained 10 bases not matched to a gene. Looked up from germline, CDR1 is SGHAT and CDR2 is FQNNGV. CDR3 nucleotide sequence: TGTGCCAGCAGCTGGCCGTCAGCGGGAGGGTGGGAGCAGTACTTC. It translates to CASSWPSAGGWEQYF.